These 7 T cell receptor beta chains were all obtained from the same sample, sequenced in a study of T cell changes during pregnancy in multiple sclerosis. The method was immunoSEQ multiplex PCR; TCRdb's version includes in-frame clones alone and lacks a portion of them. The table includes about 36,000 clones, about nine tenths detected once. The source material was CD4+ T cells from peripheral blood mononuclear cells, sampled in the second trimester of pregnancy. The receptors derive from a female donor in good health, enrolled as a control in a pregnancy study.

This chain links TRBV27 with TRBJ2-1; D ambiguous. CDR3 size: 16 residues. Per germline, CDR1 MNHEY and CDR2 SMNVEV (reference sequence). Trimming took off 2 bases at V and 5 bases at J, with 16 bases between the two ends. The CDR3 loop is CASSLHHRRGNNEQFF. For the CDR3, the DNA is TGTGCCAGCAGTTTACACCACCGGAGAGGAAACAATGAGCAGTTCTTC.

The chain employs TRBV5-4 and TRBJ1-6, with 7 bases matching TRBD1. CDR1 and CDR2 (germline): SGHNT, YYREEE (reference sequence). This CDR3 is 14 amino acids long. Germline trimming cut 3 bases from V and 3 bases from J; bases unmatched to any gene: 0. The CDR3 sequence: CASSSGGYNSPLHF. In DNA, the CDR3 is TGTGCCAGCAGCTCAGGGGGCTATAATTCACCCCTCCACTTT.

This rearrangement joins TRBV4-2 to TRBJ2-5; the match to TRBD2 covers 8 bases. Trimming removed 4 bases from V and 5 bases from J; junction bases left unmatched: 6. Germline V CDR1 and CDR2: LGHNA, YNFKEQ. The CDR3 runs 14 residues. This CDR3 reads CASSPGGVGETQYF. Here the CDR3 DNA reads TGTGCCAGCAGCCCGGGGGGGGTTGGGGAGACCCAGTACTTC.

This sequence joins TRBV7-3 and TRBJ2-2; perhaps TRBD2 as D (7 bases). V dropped 5 bases and J dropped 4 bases, with 17 bases sitting between them. This CDR3 contains 16 residues. Germline V CDR1 and CDR2: SGHTA, FQGTGA. The CDR3 loop is CASSPWGGHGTGELFF. DNA of the CDR3: TGTGCCAGCAGCCCCTGGGGGGGCCATGGCACCGGGGAGCTGTTTTTT.

The chain recombines TRBV27 with TRBJ1-2, with D possibly matching TRBD1 (5 bases). CDR3 length equals 14 residues. Germline V gives CDR1 MNHEY, CDR2 SMNVEV (reference sequence). V lost 6 bases and J lost 4, with 15 bases in between. The DNA for the CDR3 is TGTGCCAGCAGGGTTGTGGGGGGGAGCTATGGCTACACCTTC. Encoded protein: CASRVVGGSYGYTF.

V gene TRBV5-1 combines with J gene TRBJ2-2; 9 bases are shared with TRBD1. CDR3 length equals 15 residues. The germline CDR1 and CDR2 sequences are SGHRS and YFSETQ. Unmatched junction bases numbered 5, after V lost 4 bases and J lost 4 bases. CDR3 loop: CASSPGQGITGELFF. The CDR3 DNA follows: TGCGCCAGCAGCCCGGGACAGGGTATCACCGGGGAGCTGTTTTTT.

This clone appeared a single time. This chain links TRBV5-6 with TRBJ2-3; D is possibly TRBD2 (6 bases). Germline V gives CDR1 SGHDT, CDR2 YYEEEE. V lost 1 base and J lost 3, with 12 bases in between. The CDR3 is 15 amino acids. CDR3 in amino acids: CASSLWLAVTDTQYF. Written as DNA, the CDR3 is TGTGCCAGCAGCTTGTGGTTAGCGGTAACAGATACGCAGTATTTT.